A single T cell receptor beta chain is shown here with its context. This record comes from a study of CD8 T cells in Susac syndrome. This CDR3 spans 13 amino acids. V dropped 3 bases and J dropped 4 bases, with 9 bases sitting between them. Germline V gene data show CDR1 as KGHSH and CDR2 as LQKENI. Random hexamers were used to reverse transcribe 0.5 to 1 ug of RNA. TCRdb fed the immunoSEQ multiplex PCR reads into MiXCR, producing one record per CDR3 protein. The sample carries some 200,000 distinct CDR3 sequences, around 95% recorded once. This chain links TRBV18 with TRBJ1-2; D is undetermined. The receptor's source is a human donor with multiple sclerosis. Specimen: CD4+ T cells from PBMCs. The CDR3 coding sequence is TGTGCCAGCTCACCCTCGGACTTCTATGGCTACACCTTC. It codes for CASSPSDFYGYTF.